The next 10 T cell receptor beta chains were all read from a single sample in a study of T-cell reconstitution after alpha-beta-depleted transplantation in children. Unique molecular identifiers were used in preparing the TCRbeta library. TCRdb redid the calling of the PCR reads with MiXCR, one entry per CDR3 protein. The repertoire holds about a million distinct CDR3 sequences, with roughly 31% as singletons. The sample consisted of PBMCs, mostly from graft donor cells, taken 360 days after TCRalphabeta/CD19-depleted stem cell transplant. These receptors all come from a boy younger than two who had a stem cell transplant for SCID, so the T cells may come from the graft donor.

V usage is TRBV12-3 or TRBV12-4 and J usage is TRBJ1-5, with D possibly being TRBD1 (5 bases). The V gene lost 6 bases and the J gene lost 0 bases, with 18 bases spanning the gap. This CDR3 is built from 17 residues. The CDR3 loop is CASSTRGDLNSNQPQHF. Written as DNA, the CDR3 is TGTGCCAGCAGCACACGGGGGGATCTAAATAGCAATCAGCCCCAGCATTTT.

This clonotype was found a few times. The chain is built from TRBV6-5 and TRBJ2-2, with D hard to call. Germline V gene lookup returns CDR1 MNHEY and CDR2 SVGAGI. V was cut by 0 bases and J by 7 bases, with 9 bases left in between. CDR3 length equals 14 residues. Here the CDR3 reads CASSYSVVVGELFF. As DNA, the CDR3 is TGTGCCAGCAGTTACTCCGTGGTGGTCGGGGAGCTGTTTTTT.

There are many counts of this clonotype. The V and J genes are TRBV15 and TRBJ2-7, with 8 nucleotides matching TRBD1. The V and J ends lost 5 bases and 5 bases, in that order; junction bases with no gene match: 5. CDR3 length equals 13 residues. Germline V CDR1 and CDR2: LNHNV, YYDKDF (reference sequence). The CDR3 region has the DNA TGTGCCACCAGCCTAGACAGGGGCAACGAGCAGTACTTC. It is translated as CATSLDRGNEQYF.

This clonotype has a handful of counts. The chain is built from TRBV29-1 and TRBJ2-5; D remains ambiguous. The CDR3 consists of 12 residues. Per germline, CDR1 SQVTM and CDR2 ANQGSEA. The V end was cut by 0 bases, the J end by 1 base, with 3 bases between. CDR3 amino acids: CSVEDPQETQYF. CDR3 DNA sequence: TGCAGCGTTGAAGATCCCCAAGAGACCCAGTACTTC.

This chain links TRBV5-1 with TRBJ1-1, with 7 bases lining up with TRBD1. The CDR3 has 17 amino acids. Germline trimming cut 0 bases from V and 5 bases from J; bases unmatched to any gene: 13. Per the germline V gene, CDR1 is SGHRS and CDR2 is YFSETQ. CDR3 in amino acids: CASSLEPPGQVRTEAFF. The CDR3 DNA sequence: TGCGCCAGCAGCTTGGAACCCCCAGGACAGGTTAGAACTGAAGCTTTCTTT.

This clonotype was seen a few times. Here the CDR3 reads CASSQEWDTRTDTQYF. CDR3 DNA: TGCGCCAGCAGCCAAGAGTGGGACACCCGCACAGATACGCAGTATTTT. This rearrangement joins TRBV4-3 to TRBJ2-3; a possible D gene is TRBD1 (6 bases). The germline V and J ends were trimmed by 0 bases and 1 base, with 11 bases remaining between them. This CDR3 has 16 residues. Germline V gives CDR1 LGHNA, CDR2 YSLEER.

The chain links TRBV19 to TRBJ1-1; D perhaps matches TRBD1 (6 bases). Germline CDR1 reads LNHDA; CDR2 reads SQIVND (reference sequence). Deletions cut 7 bases from V and 3 bases from J, with 15 bases between. There are 14 residues in the CDR3. The DNA of the CDR3 is TGTGCCAGTACCAGACAGGCTTCGGACACTGAAGCTTTCTTT. As protein: CASTRQASDTEAFF.

The chain has TRBV5-1 and TRBJ2-7; D possibly matches TRBD1 or TRBD2 (6 bases each). V lost 4 bases to trimming and J lost 1 base, with 18 bases between them. The CDR3 is made up of 16 amino acids. The germline V gene has CDR1 SGHRS and CDR2 YFSETQ. DNA of the CDR3: TGCGCCAGCAGCCCGGAAGGGGGGCGGTGGTCCTACGAGCAGTACTTC. Translating gives CASSPEGGRWSYEQYF.

The V and J genes are TRBV20-1 and TRBJ2-5; possible D gene TRBD2, 7 bases. There are 17 residues in the CDR3. Trimming pared 3 bases from V and 4 bases from J, leaving 24 bases between. Germline CDR1 and CDR2: DFQATT and SNEGSKA (reference sequence). CDR3 loop: CSASPNPLGGPGETQYF. The CDR3 coding sequence is TGCAGTGCTAGCCCAAACCCCCTCGGGGGGCCGGGAGAGACCCAGTACTTC.

This clonotype was seen only once. This chain uses TRBV20-1 with TRBJ2-7; TRBD1 agrees at 10 bases. V gave up 2 bases and J gave up 4 bases; unmatched junction bases: 11. Germline CDR1 is DFQATT and CDR2 is SNEGSKA (reference sequence). The CDR3 loop spans 16 amino acids. CDR3 nucleotides: TGCAGTGCTAGAAACCCGGGACAGGGGAGGCCTTACGAGCAGTACTTC. This gives the protein CSARNPGQGRPYEQYF.